The 29 T cell receptor beta chains below come from one sample, sequenced in a study of cytomegalovirus exposure and HLA in healthy donors. With 60 Vbeta and 13 Jbeta primers, the PCR was carried out. Only in-frame clones appear in the TCRdb table, and some are missing; sequencing was by immunoSEQ multiplex PCR. The data show around 59,000 clones, with roughly 80% seen just once and under 2% held by the top ten. The source material was PBMCs. The receptors originated from a human donor in good health.

The gene calls are TRBV15 and TRBJ1-5; the D is unclear. Germline-derived CDR1 and CDR2 are LNHNV and YYDKDF (reference sequence). CDR3 length: 14 amino acids. Trimming left V 0 bases short and J 6 bases short, with 9 bases between. The CDR3 here is CATSRDISPQPQHF. CDR3 bases: TGTGCCACCAGCAGAGATATAAGCCCTCAGCCCCAGCATTTT.

CDR3 region: CASSLLAGSDTDTQYF. The DNA for the CDR3 is TGTGCCAGCAGTTTGCTAGCGGGATCAGACACAGATACGCAGTATTTT. V is TRBV28 and J is TRBJ2-3, with TRBD2 matching 9 bases. J gave up 2 bases and V 3 bases, and 6 bases lay outside the gene matches. This CDR3 is 16 amino acids long. Germline assignment: CDR1 MDHEN and CDR2 SYDVKM.

The genes are TRBV6-6 and TRBJ2-1; D is possibly TRBD1 (6 bases). Trimming cost V 5 bases and J 4 bases, with 15 bases left between them. The CDR3 spans 15 residues. Per the germline V gene, CDR1 is MNHNY and CDR2 is SVGAGI (reference sequence). The CDR3 nucleotides read TGTGCCAGCAGTGACAACAGGGTCGGGTACAATGAGCAGTTCTTC. Translated, it gives CASSDNRVGYNEQFF.

The chain links TRBV5-1 to TRBJ2-5, with TRBD2 matching 11 bases. After removal of 4 bases from V and 4 bases from J, the junction contained 6 bases not matched to a gene. This CDR3 has 15 residues. The germline V gene encodes CDR1 SGHRS and CDR2 YFSETQ. Here the CDR3 DNA reads TGCGCCAGCAGCCCCCTAGCGGGGGGAAGAGAGACCCAGTACTTC. It encodes CASSPLAGGRETQYF.

The V and J genes are TRBV7-3 and TRBJ2-5, with TRBD2 as a possible D gene (6 bases). The germline CDR1 and CDR2 sequences are SGHTA and FQGTGA. This CDR3 is built from 14 residues. V was trimmed by 5 bases and J by 2 bases, leaving 12 bases between them. CDR3 protein: CASSPGRLQETQYF. The CDR3 coding sequence is TGTGCCAGCAGCCCCGGGAGACTGCAAGAGACCCAGTACTTC.

This clone has just a few counts. The chain employs TRBV5-1 and TRBJ2-1; 13 bases agree with TRBD2. Trimming took 4 bases from V and 3 from J; bases not matched to a gene: 10. The CDR3 sequence is 18 residues long. Per germline, CDR1 SGHRS and CDR2 YFSETQ. The CDR3 sequence: CASSVGTSGILRYNEQFF. CDR3 nucleotide sequence: TGCGCCAGCAGCGTCGGGACTAGCGGGATCCTACGCTACAATGAGCAGTTCTTC.

This chain's CDR3 is CASSEDYTGELFF. In DNA form, the CDR3 reads TGTGCCAGCAGTGAGGACTACACCGGGGAGCTGTTTTTT. The chain uses TRBV6-4 and TRBJ2-2, with a possible D match to TRBD2 (5 bases). This CDR3 region has 13 residues. From germline, CDR1 is MRHNA and CDR2 SNTAGT. V was clipped by 3 bases and J by 3 bases, with 5 bases between them.

The chain has TRBV2 and TRBJ2-2; perhaps TRBD1 as D (5 bases). Germline V gene lookup returns CDR1 SNHLY and CDR2 FYNNEI. This CDR3 comprises 12 residues. The germline V and J ends were trimmed by 6 bases and 5 bases, with 7 bases remaining between them. CDR3 coding DNA: TGTGCCAGCAGCCAGGGAACCGGGGAGCTGTTTTTT. Encoded protein: CASSQGTGELFF. The full variable domain, completed using reference TRBV2 and TRBJ2-2, is EPEVTQTPSHQVTQMGQEVILRCVPISNHLYFYWYRQILGQKVEFLVSFYNNEISEKSEIFDDQFSVERPDGSNFTLKIRSTKLEDSAMYFCASSQGTGELFFGEGSRLTVL.

This rearrangement joins TRBV6-1 to TRBJ2-7; D is undetermined. V was shortened by 6 bases and J by 2 bases, with 11 bases between the two germline ends. From germline, CDR1 is MNHNS and CDR2 SASEGT. This CDR3 spans 13 amino acids. CDR3 in DNA: TGTGCCAGCAGGGAGAGAGGCCCCTACGAGCAGTACTTC. Protein product: CASRERGPYEQYF.

This clone was seen once. CDR3 in DNA: TGTGCCAGCAGCCCCTACGGACTGGGGGCTGGTGGAGAGACCCAGTACTTC. Its protein is CASSPYGLGAGGETQYF. The V gene is TRBV5-6, the J gene TRBJ2-5; D is possibly TRBD1 (6 bases). The CDR3 sequence is 17 residues long. Between the trimmed V and J ends, which lost 4 bases and 4 bases, there was a span of 23 bases. Germline V lookup: CDR1 SGHDT, CDR2 YYEEEE.

As regards this clone: Relative to the germline gene, one junction end is altered; a read error may explain this. This chain uses TRBV2 with TRBJ1-2; no reliable D call. Per the germline V gene, CDR1 is SNHLY and CDR2 is FYNNEI. The CDR3 contains 14 residues. The CDR3 here is CASGEGQTNFGYTF. In DNA form, the CDR3 reads TGTGCCAGCGGGGAGGGCCAGACTAACTTTGGCTACACCTTC.

The V and J genes are TRBV4-3 and TRBJ1-2, with 11 bases fitting TRBD1. CDR3 length: 17 amino acids. Per germline, CDR1 LGHNA and CDR2 YSLEER. The ends lost 0 bases at V and 4 bases at J; junction bases unmatched: 7. For the CDR3, the DNA is TGCGCCAGCAGCCAAGATGAGGGGACAGGGGGGGCCTATGGCTACACCTTC. Its translation: CASSQDEGTGGAYGYTF.

A note on this clone: The junction does not match germline at one end; this may be a read error. In nucleotides, the CDR3 is TGTGCCAGCAGTGTCTCGACTGCGAACACTGAAGCTCTCTTT. Translated, it gives CASSVSTANTEALF. This chain joins TRBV25-1 and TRBJ1-1, with D unclear. This CDR3 region has 14 residues. Germline loops: CDR1 MGHDK, CDR2 SYGVNS.

This chain links TRBV5-4 with TRBJ2-6; the D gene is possibly TRBD2 (6 bases). This CDR3 region has 17 residues. Trimming pared 6 bases from V and 0 bases from J, leaving 16 bases between. From germline, CDR1 is SGHNT and CDR2 YYREEE (reference sequence). The CDR3: CASNPGAGHSGANVLTF. The CDR3 DNA is TGTGCCAGCAACCCCGGAGCGGGTCACTCTGGGGCCAACGTCCTGACTTTC.

This clone came up a few times. The V call is TRBV28, the J call TRBJ2-7; D unresolved. V was pared by 3 bases and J by 4 bases, with 4 bases between. From germline, CDR1 is MDHEN and CDR2 SYDVKM. CDR3 size: 11 residues. CDR3 sequence reads: CASSFIYEQYF. The CDR3 region has the DNA TGTGCCAGCAGTTTTATATACGAGCAGTACTTC.

The chain recombines TRBV28 with TRBJ2-7; 8 nucleotides align to TRBD1. V dropped 6 bases and J dropped 4; count of bases not matched to a gene: 11. The CDR3 extends over 15 amino acids. In germline, CDR1 is MDHEN, CDR2 SYDVKM. DNA for the CDR3: TGTGCCAGCAGGATCTCCGGGACAGGCGTTTACGAGCAGTACTTC. Protein sequence: CASRISGTGVYEQYF.

The rearrangement links TRBV7-3 to TRBJ1-1; TRBD1 is a possible D gene (5 bases). V was pared by 1 base and J by 7 bases, with 10 bases between. Germline values: CDR1 SGHTA, CDR2 FQGTGA. The CDR3 has 13 residues. In DNA form, the CDR3 reads TGTGCCAGCAGCTTAAACCCAGGGATTGAAGCTTTCTTT. Translating it yields CASSLNPGIEAFF.

The V gene is TRBV19, the J gene TRBJ2-7; 12 nucleotides line up with TRBD1. Germline trimming cut 5 bases from V and 4 bases from J; bases unmatched to any gene: 9. Germline V gene sequence: CDR1 LNHDA, CDR2 SQIVND (reference sequence). This CDR3 is built from 16 residues. CDR3 sequence (DNA): TGTGCCAGTAGTGGGCAACTGGGACAGGGGGCGTACGAGCAGTACTTC. Translating it yields CASSGQLGQGAYEQYF.

The chain recombines TRBV28 with TRBJ2-7; 12 nucleotides match TRBD1. Germline lookup yields CDR1 MDHEN and CDR2 SYDVKM. This CDR3 has 15 residues. V was pared by 5 bases and J by 7 bases, with 9 bases of the junction left unmatched. DNA of the CDR3: TGTGCCAGCAGTATCCGGGACAGGGGGCTGAGGGAGCAGTACTTC. Protein: CASSIRDRGLREQYF.

The rearrangement uses TRBV18 and TRBJ2-7; 8 bases fit TRBD2. The CDR3 spans 18 residues. Germline CDR1 KGHSH, CDR2 LQKENI. The junction had 14 bases not matched to a gene; V was cut back by 1 base and J by 3 bases. The CDR3 DNA is TGTGCCAGCTCACCACTAGCGGGACTTGTTCCCACCGACTACGAGCAGTACTTC. Translating gives CASSPLAGLVPTDYEQYF.

The CDR3 loop is CASSLITDYGYTF. In DNA, the CDR3 is TGTGCCAGCAGCTTGATTACGGACTATGGCTACACCTTC. This rearrangement joins TRBV5-5 to TRBJ1-2; D gene ambiguous. V was clipped by 1 base and J by 3 bases, with 7 bases between them. CDR3 length: 13 amino acids. The germline V gene has CDR1 SGHKS and CDR2 YYEKEE (reference sequence).

This clone has a single count. The chain links TRBV10-1 to TRBJ1-6; 8 bases line up with TRBD1. This CDR3 spans 13 amino acids. In germline, CDR1 is WNHNN, CDR2 SYGVQD (reference sequence). The ends lost 6 bases at V and 7 bases at J; junction bases unmatched: 2. CDR3 bases: TGCGCCAGCAGGGGACAGGCAAATTCACCCCTCCACTTT. This codes for CASRGQANSPLHF.

This clone was counted only a few times. The chain carries TRBV19 and TRBJ1-5, with a weak D call TRBD1 (6 bases). Germline V gene lookup returns CDR1 LNHDA and CDR2 SQIVND (reference sequence). V was clipped by 7 bases and J by 7 bases, with 17 bases between them. CDR3 length equals 14 residues. Written as DNA, the CDR3 is TGTGCCAGTACCCCCCGGGGACAACTCCAGCCCCAGCATTTT. Translating it yields CASTPRGQLQPQHF.

V gene TRBV7-6 combines with J gene TRBJ1-2; 9 nucleotides match TRBD1. J was trimmed by 8 bases and V by 5 bases; bases with no gene match: 6. The length of the CDR3 is 13 residues. CDR1 is SGHVS and CDR2 is FNYEAQ in the germline V gene. The CDR3 spells CASSRGTGYGYTF. The DNA of the CDR3 is TGTGCCAGCAGCCGGGGGACAGGGTACGGCTACACCTTC.

This clone was detected only a few times. The chain combines TRBV6-4 with TRBJ2-1; 9 bases map to TRBD2. CDR1 is MRHNA, CDR2 SNTAGT, per germline. The CDR3 sequence is 18 residues long. The J segment lost 0 bases and the V segment lost 5 bases, leaving 11 bases of the junction unmatched. CDR3 DNA: TGTGCCAGCAGTCCCATGGCGGGAGGGCCGAGCTCCTACAATGAGCAGTTCTTC. It is translated as CASSPMAGGPSSYNEQFF.

This chain links TRBV6-6 with TRBJ2-4; TRBD1 might be the D (6 bases). Trimming pared 4 bases from V and 4 bases from J, leaving 14 bases between. The CDR3 totals 15 residues. Per germline, CDR1 MNHNY and CDR2 SVGAGI (reference sequence). CDR3 region: CASSFSRQDKNIQYF. The CDR3 region has the DNA TGTGCCAGCAGTTTCTCCCGACAGGATAAAAACATTCAGTACTTC.

This chain connects TRBV28 to TRBJ1-1; 10 nucleotides align to TRBD1. Looked up from germline, CDR1 is MDHEN and CDR2 is SYDVKM. The trim removed 8 bases at V and 0 bases at J, leaving 6 bases unmatched. There are 15 residues in the CDR3. As DNA, the CDR3 is TGTGCCAGCGGACAGGGGGGGGGTATGAACACTGAAGCTTTCTTT. Translation gives CASGQGGGMNTEAFF.

The chain couples TRBV30 to TRBJ1-3; no clear D gene. Trimming removed 4 bases at V and 3 bases at J, with 13 bases between. Germline V gene data show CDR1 as GTSNPN and CDR2 as SVGIG (reference sequence). The CDR3 is 14 residues long. CDR3 nucleotides: TGTGCCTGGACCCGAGGACGGGATGGAAACACCATATATTTT. Amino acids: CAWTRGRDGNTIYF.

The V gene is TRBV7-2, the J gene TRBJ2-7, with 14 bases matching TRBD2. Looked up from germline, CDR1 is SGHTA and CDR2 is FQGNSA. CDR3 length: 16 amino acids. Trimming at V came to 4 bases and at J to 4 bases, leaving 6 bases not matched to a gene. The CDR3 region has the DNA TGTGCCAGCAGCTCGGGACTAGCGGGAGTTGGGTACGAGCAGTACTTC. Its protein product is CASSSGLAGVGYEQYF.